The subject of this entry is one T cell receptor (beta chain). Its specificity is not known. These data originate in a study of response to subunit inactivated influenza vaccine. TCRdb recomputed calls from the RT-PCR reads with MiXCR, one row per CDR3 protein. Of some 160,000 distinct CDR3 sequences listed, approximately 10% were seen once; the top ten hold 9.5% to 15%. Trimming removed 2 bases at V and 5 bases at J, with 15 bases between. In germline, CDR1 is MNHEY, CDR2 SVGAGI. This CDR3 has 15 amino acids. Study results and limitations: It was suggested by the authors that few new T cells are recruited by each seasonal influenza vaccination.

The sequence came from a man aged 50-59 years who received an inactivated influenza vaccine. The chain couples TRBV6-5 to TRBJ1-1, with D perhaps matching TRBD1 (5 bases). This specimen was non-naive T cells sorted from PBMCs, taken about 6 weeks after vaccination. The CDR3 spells CASSYKHGAWTEAFF. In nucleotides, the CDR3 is TGTGCCAGCAGTTACAAACATGGGGCCTGGACTGAAGCTTTCTTT.